One sample yielded the 15 T cell receptor beta chains listed below, sequenced in a study of cytomegalovirus exposure and HLA in healthy donors. PCR employed 60 Vbeta and 13 Jbeta primers. Produced via immunoSEQ multiplex PCR; TCRdb's table is partial and in-frame only. The data show about 80,000 clones, under 80% seen once. The sequencing input was PBMCs. The source of these receptors is a human donor in good health.

The CDR3, as DNA: TGTGCCACGGCTTGGAGCCGCAATCAGCCCCAGCATTTT. Its protein product is CATAWSRNQPQHF. The chain carries TRBV2 and TRBJ1-5; no clear D. Germline CDR1 SNHLY, CDR2 FYNNEI. The CDR3 is 13 amino acids. Trimming left V 10 bases short and J 2 bases short, with 12 bases between.

The chain has TRBV30 and TRBJ1-2; 7 nucleotides agree with TRBD1. Germline V CDR1 and CDR2: GTSNPN, SVGIG (reference sequence). Trimming took 0 bases from V and 4 from J; bases not matched to a gene: 5. The CDR3 extends over 14 amino acids. The CDR3 DNA reads TGTGCCTGGAGTGTCCCAGGGGGGAGCTATGGCTACACCTTC. This sequence encodes CAWSVPGGSYGYTF.

This chain uses TRBV30 with TRBJ1-5; D is unresolved. CDR3 length: 14 residues. V was clipped by 1 base and J by 4 bases, with 11 bases between them. Germline CDR1 is GTSNPN and CDR2 is SVGIG (reference sequence). The DNA for the CDR3 is TGTGCCTGGAGTGAATCTAGATTTAATCAGCCCCAGCATTTT. This sequence encodes CAWSESRFNQPQHF.

This sequence joins TRBV30 and TRBJ1-1; a weak D match, TRBD1 (5 bases). CDR1 is GTSNPN, CDR2 SVGIG, per germline (reference sequence). The CDR3 covers 12 residues. V was clipped by 5 bases and J by 2 bases, with 9 bases between them. The CDR3 loop reads CAWEQGNTEAFF. DNA of the CDR3: TGTGCCTGGGAGCAGGGTAACACTGAAGCTTTCTTT.

This chain uses TRBV5-1 with TRBJ1-5; D is unclear. In germline, CDR1 is SGHRS, CDR2 YFSETQ. The CDR3 length is 14 residues. Trimming shortened V by 1 base and J by 5 bases, and 10 bases separated the two germline ends. CDR3 amino acids: CASSLRGEDQPQHF. In DNA form, the CDR3 reads TGCGCCAGCAGCTTGCGTGGGGAGGATCAGCCCCAGCATTTT.

The chain couples TRBV9 to TRBJ1-4; TRBD1 agrees at 8 bases. The junction had 7 bases not matched to a gene; V was cut back by 3 bases and J by 3 bases. Germline lookup yields CDR1 SGDLS and CDR2 YYNGEE. CDR3 length: 16 amino acids. CDR3 bases: TGTGCCAGCAGCGCCCGAGACAGGGGACCTAATGAAAAACTGTTTTTT. This gives the protein CASSARDRGPNEKLFF.

J is TRBJ1-6 and V is TRBV6-6, with a tentative D call TRBD1 (6 bases). V was shortened by 6 bases and J by 7 bases, with 13 bases between the two germline ends. CDR3 length equals 14 residues. CDR1 and CDR2 (germline): MNHNY, SVGAGI (reference sequence). The DNA for the CDR3 is TGTGCCAGCAGCCAGACAGGATTCAATTCACCCCTCCACTTT. As protein: CASSQTGFNSPLHF.

The V call is TRBV9, the J call TRBJ2-5; no clear D gene. Looked up from germline, CDR1 is SGDLS and CDR2 is YYNGEE. The V end lost 0 bases, the J end lost 4 bases, and 16 bases lay between the germline ends. The CDR3 runs to 16 residues. The CDR3 DNA sequence: TGTGCCAGCAGCGTAGGTGTTGAGATCGTGCGAGAGACCCAGTACTTC. Amino acids: CASSVGVEIVRETQYF.

The genes are TRBV30 and TRBJ2-7, with D tentatively TRBD1 (5 bases). The CDR3 sequence is 14 residues long. Germline V gene sequence: CDR1 GTSNPN, CDR2 SVGIG (reference sequence). Deletions cut 5 bases from V and 0 bases from J, with 14 bases between. This chain's CDR3 is CAWAPGLSSYEQYF. CDR3 nucleotide sequence: TGTGCCTGGGCTCCAGGGCTAAGCTCCTACGAGCAGTACTTC.

The chain recombines TRBV6-1 with TRBJ1-3, with D possibly being TRBD1 (5 bases). Germline V CDR1 and CDR2: MNHNS, SASEGT. Trimming cost V 4 bases and J 0 bases, with 10 bases left between them. This CDR3 has 15 residues. The CDR3 bases are TGTGCCAGCAGTGGAGACAGCTACTCTGGAAACACCATATATTTT. It yields the protein CASSGDSYSGNTIYF.

This chain uses TRBV2 with TRBJ2-2, with D possibly TRBD2 on 5 matching bases. From germline, CDR1 is SNHLY and CDR2 FYNNEI. There are 14 residues in the CDR3. The V end was cut by 6 bases, the J end by 5 bases, with 13 bases between. CDR3 bases: TGTGCCAGCAGGGACTTCTTAATTACCGGGGAGCTGTTTTTT. Translating gives CASRDFLITGELFF.

The chain employs TRBV2 and TRBJ2-4; the match to TRBD1 covers 11 bases. The CDR3 extends over 14 amino acids. Germline V gene data show CDR1 as SNHLY and CDR2 as FYNNEI. Trimming at V came to 8 bases and at J to 9 bases, leaving 9 bases not matched to a gene. The CDR3 DNA reads TGTGCCAGCCACGGGGACAGGGGGGTTGGCATTCAGTACTTC. Translation gives CASHGDRGVGIQYF.

The J gene is TRBJ1-5, the V gene TRBV18; D unclear. Germline V lookup: CDR1 KGHSH, CDR2 LQKENI. The CDR3 has 12 residues. Trimming removed 0 bases at V and 7 bases at J, with 4 bases between. CDR3 nucleotide sequence: TGTGCCAGCTCACCACCGGGCCAGCCCCAGCATTTT. This translates into CASSPPGQPQHF.

This chain connects TRBV19 to TRBJ2-2; 16 nucleotides agree with TRBD2. Germline-derived CDR1 and CDR2 are LNHDA and SQIVND (reference sequence). CDR3 length: 18 amino acids. V shed 4 bases and J 3 bases; nucleotides not matched to a gene: 5. DNA of the CDR3: TGTGCCAGTAGTAGGGGACTAGCGGGGGGGATAGACACCGGGGAGCTGTTTTTT. Translation gives CASSRGLAGGIDTGELFF.

This chain links TRBV30 with TRBJ1-3; 9 nucleotides agree with TRBD1. CDR1 GTSNPN and CDR2 SVGIG come from the germline V gene (reference sequence). The length of the CDR3 is 17 residues. V lost 1 base to trimming and J lost 4 bases; unmatched junction nucleotides: 11. CDR3 coding DNA: TGTGCCTGGAGTGGACACCGTACAGGGGGCCGGGGAAACACCATATATTTT. It codes for CAWSGHRTGGRGNTIYF.